The entry below describes one T cell receptor (beta chain). It lacks a known antigen. The sample holds no much larger clone one base away, and base qualities are not on file. The sample comes from a study of blood T cell repertoires in COVID-19 (dated by TCRdb to 2018 to 2020). Broadly, across the study: Samples from collaborators originated in the United States, Italy and Spain and spanned both the acute and convalescent phases of COVID-19. The material from the prospective study consisted of cDNA or gDNA derived from T cells, B-cell-depleted T cells, or PBMCs. Deeply sampled blood TCRbeta repertoires from subjects exposed to, actively infected with, or recovered from COVID-19 were included in the dataset. The repertoires were made available in a free public database intended to serve as a resource for research on the immune response to SARS-CoV-2. The samples were drawn from the first 160 participants of the ongoing ImmuneRACE study and from more than 1,000 subjects provided by 6 global collaborators. The sample metadata nearly always contained a de-identified subject ID, COVID-19 status, age in years and sex. Where available, HLA class I and class II types were taken from metadata supplied by the sample provider and were not determined by assay-based typing.

Overall study results and their limits: The quantity of clinical and demographic metadata differed by source and by participant and was supplied without curation.

Each collaborating institution followed its own protocols to collect whole blood in K2EDTA tubes. For TCRbeta analysis, collaborator samples were shipped as frozen whole blood, as isolated PBMCs, or as DNA extracted from either sample type. TCRbeta CDR3 regions were amplified from genomic DNA using the immunoSEQ Assay, a bias-controlled multiplex PCR. In the paper's pipeline: Nucleated cell counts per sample were estimated from amplification of reference gene primers within the assay. To quantify the absolute abundance of each unique TCRbeta CDR3 rearrangement, sequence reads were collapsed and filtered. For each sample, productive Simpson clonality was calculated by taking the square root of Simpson's diversity index across productive rearrangements. TCRdb provides this immuneACCESS table in a form limited to in-frame rearrangements. Some clones are lacking; in checked studies, under half of them reflect an unresolved V gene, and why the rest are absent is not known. Clonal size and the V and J genes are those of that table, whereas D and trimming came from the DNA. The sample table contains about 82,000 clones; only one count was recorded for approximately 74% of them. Around 2.6% of the sample is taken by the ten largest.

Sequencing was carried out using peripheral blood. The source of this sequence is a human donor with acute or convalescent COVID-19. The donor label of this sample is uncertain.

The encoded CDR3 is CAISESSTGEVYGYTF. The bases read TGTGCCATCAGTGAGTCGAGCACAGGAGAAGTCTATGGCTACACCTTC. The chain links TRBV10-3 with TRBJ1-2; 5 matching bases give a weak D call of TRBD1. V lost 0 bases and J lost 4 bases; the stretch between them is 15 bases long. As encoded in the germline V gene, CDR1 is ENHRY while CDR2 is SYGVKD. The CDR3 runs 16 amino acids, cysteine and phenylalanine included. Only the CDR3 part of the read is kept: 48 bases, read in frame from the first base.